This T cell receptor (beta chain) derives from a study of blood T cells in healthy people across ages. Broader study findings: Comparison with aged donors showed that long-lived donors had more naive CD4+ cells and higher diversity. Per million T cells, the diversity of TCR beta decreased roughly linearly as age advanced. The unsorted PBMCs prevented any conclusive comparison of naive versus antigen-experienced cells.

The CDR3 totals 17 residues. With 3 bases removed from V and 2 bases from J, the gap between germline ends came to 20 bases. Together with a sample-barcoded 5' primer, a J-beta primer mix was included in a second PCR lasting roughly 6 to 12 cycles. TCRdb processed the 5' RACE reads anew with MiXCR; each CDR3 protein has one entry. The sample has about 680,000 distinct CDR3 sequences, roughly 50% seen once. This clonotype was observed a handful of times. Its antigen is unidentified. The TCR was taken from a woman aged 60-75 years in good health. V is TRBV12-3 or TRBV12-4 and J is TRBJ2-7; a possible D gene is TRBD1 (8 bases). The source material was blood. CDR3 coding DNA: TGTGCCAGCAGTTTCGCCGGGGGGACAGGTGCCCCCTACGAGCAGTACTTC. Its translation: CASSFAGGTGAPYEQYF.